These 8 T cell receptor beta chains originate from one sample sequenced in a study of control samples from healthy donors and cancer patients. The assay was immunoSEQ multiplex PCR, and TCRdb's table has in-frame clones only and misses some. The repertoire holds more than 60,000 clones, with around 90% as singletons. Sequenced: PBMCs. These receptors were collected from a man aged 55 to 69 with colorectal cancer.

The chain has TRBV10-3 and TRBJ1-3; unclear D gene. The CDR3 is 13 residues long. V dropped 10 bases and J dropped 0 bases, with 10 bases sitting between them. The germline CDR1 and CDR2 sequences are ENHRY and SYGVKD. Here the CDR3 DNA reads TGTGCCACCGCGGGAGCCTCTGGAAACACCATATATTTT. It encodes CATAGASGNTIYF.

On this clone itself: Sequence at one end of the junction differs from germline and may be a read error. The V call is TRBV13, the J call TRBJ2-4; 8 bases match TRBD1. This CDR3 has 17 amino acids. In germline, CDR1 is PRHDT, CDR2 FYEKMQ (reference sequence). CDR3 sequence: CASSLGADRGGKNIQYF. The CDR3 bases are TGTGCCAGCAGCCTAGGGGCAGACAGGGGAGGCAAAAACATTCAGTACTTC. The whole variable domain, remainder taken from reference TRBV13 and TRBJ2-4, is AAGVIQSPRHLIKEKRETATLKCYPIPRHDTVYWYQQGPGQDPQFLISFYEKMQSDKGSIPDRFSAQQFSDYHSELNMSSLELGDSALYFCASSLGADRGGKNIQYFGAGTRLSVL.

The rearrangement joins TRBV18 to TRBJ1-1; a weak D match, TRBD1 (5 bases). There are 15 residues in the CDR3. V shed 3 bases and J shed 0 bases, with 11 bases lying between them. Germline assignment: CDR1 KGHSH and CDR2 LQKENI. The CDR3 region is CASSPRQPMNTEAFF. The CDR3 DNA is TGTGCCAGCTCACCCCGACAGCCCATGAACACTGAAGCTTTCTTT.

The rearrangement uses TRBV4-3 and TRBJ1-2; 9 bases are shared with TRBD1. Germline CDR1 and CDR2: LGHNA and YSLEER. The CDR3 consists of 16 residues. The ends lost 4 bases at V and 0 bases at J; junction bases unmatched: 6. CDR3 nucleotide sequence: TGCGCCAGCAGCCGCGGGACAGGGATTTCTAACTATGGCTACACCTTC. This gives the protein CASSRGTGISNYGYTF.

V usage is TRBV5-8 and J usage is TRBJ1-1; weak D call: TRBD1 (5 bases). Deletions cut 5 bases from V and 1 base from J, with 9 bases between. This CDR3 spans 13 amino acids. Germline V gene sequence: CDR1 SGHTS, CDR2 YDEGEE. CDR3 bases: TGTGCCAGCAGGCAGGGCCCGAACACTGAAGCTTTCTTT. This codes for CASRQGPNTEAFF.

The chain is built from TRBV18 and TRBJ2-5, with TRBD1 matching over 7 bases. The germline CDR1 and CDR2 sequences are KGHSH and LQKENI. The CDR3 runs to 15 residues. The V and J ends lost 0 bases and 1 base, in that order; junction bases with no gene match: 2. This chain's CDR3 is CASSPPRTGQETQYF. CDR3 nucleotides: TGTGCCAGCTCACCACCTAGGACAGGCCAAGAGACCCAGTACTTC. Full variable domain (rest looked up from reference TRBV18 and TRBJ2-5): NAGVMQNPRHLVRRRGQEARLRCSPMKGHSHVYWYRQLPEEGLKFMVYLQKENIIDESGMPKERFSAEFPKEGPSILRIQQVVRGDSAAYFCASSPPRTGQETQYFGPGTRLLVL.

The rearrangement links TRBV7-9 to TRBJ2-7, with D unresolved. The CDR3 spans 16 residues. Deletions cut 2 bases from V and 11 bases from J, with 25 bases between. CDR1 and CDR2 from the germline V gene are SEHNR and FQNEAQ (reference sequence). This chain's CDR3 is CASSLNVVPLGVLEYF. The CDR3 region has the DNA TGTGCCAGCAGCTTAAATGTAGTTCCCTTAGGTGTTTTGGAGTACTTC.

The CDR3 spells CAISEGGSYNEQFF. CDR3 sequence (DNA): TGTGCCATCAGTGAAGGAGGCTCCTACAATGAGCAGTTCTTC. J is TRBJ2-1 and V is TRBV10-3; tentative D call: TRBD2 (5 bases). Trimming took off 3 bases at V and 0 bases at J, with 6 bases between the two ends. The germline V gene encodes CDR1 ENHRY and CDR2 SYGVKD. CDR3 size: 14 residues.